The clone carrying this TCR beta chain has only a few counts. Its antigen is as yet unknown. Study-level points and caveats: Tumor memory CD4+ T cell TCR gene usage clustered with blood and lymph node memory CD4+ cells and lymph node naive CD4+ cells. Tumor Tregs overlapped most with tumor, then blood, naive CD4+ cells.

Full-length variable regions came from constant-region reverse primers plus semi-nested Nested Universal Primer A PCR. TCRdb called the 5' RACE reads again in MiXCR, with one record for every CDR3 protein. This sample yields more than 55,000 distinct CDR3 sequences, of which around 24% are seen a single time; approximately 2% belongs to the top ten. Cells sorted as Tregs were CD4+, CD25+ and CD127-/low. The receptor comes from a female donor with breast cancer. Input material: tumor-infiltrating Tregs sorted from the breast tumor.

The CDR3 loop reads CSAATGPNEKLFF. The CDR3 nucleotides read TGCAGTGCTGCTACGGGGCCGAATGAAAAACTGTTTTTT. The rearrangement links TRBV20-1 to TRBJ1-4, with TRBD1 as a possible D gene (5 bases). Per the germline V gene, CDR1 is DFQATT and CDR2 is SNEGSKA (reference sequence). Between the trimmed V and J ends, which lost 5 bases and 5 bases, there was a span of 12 bases. The CDR3 length is 13 residues.